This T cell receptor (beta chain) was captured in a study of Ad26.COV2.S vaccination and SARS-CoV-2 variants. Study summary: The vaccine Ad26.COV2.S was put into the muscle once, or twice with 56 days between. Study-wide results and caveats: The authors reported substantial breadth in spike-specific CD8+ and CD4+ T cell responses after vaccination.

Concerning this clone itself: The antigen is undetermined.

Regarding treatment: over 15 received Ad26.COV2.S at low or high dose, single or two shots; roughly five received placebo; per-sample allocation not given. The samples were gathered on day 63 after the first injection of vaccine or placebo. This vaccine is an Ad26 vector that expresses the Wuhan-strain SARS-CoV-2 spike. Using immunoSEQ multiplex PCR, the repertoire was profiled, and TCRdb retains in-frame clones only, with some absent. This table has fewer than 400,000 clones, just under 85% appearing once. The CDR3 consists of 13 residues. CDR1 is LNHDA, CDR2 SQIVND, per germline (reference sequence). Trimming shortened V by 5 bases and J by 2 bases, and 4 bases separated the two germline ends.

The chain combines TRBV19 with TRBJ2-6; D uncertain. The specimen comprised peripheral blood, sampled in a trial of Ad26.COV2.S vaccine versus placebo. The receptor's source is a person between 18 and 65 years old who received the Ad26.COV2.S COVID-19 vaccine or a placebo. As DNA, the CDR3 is TGTGCCAGTAGTGGGGCTGGGGCCAACGTCCTGACTTTC. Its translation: CASSGAGANVLTF.